The clone carrying this TCR beta chain has a count of ten or more. The time point is: pre-sensitization, week 0. Treatment here: therapeutic diphenylcyclopropenone sensitization with weekly scalp DPC. The sample belongs to a study of human T cells and chemical hapten exposure. Trimming pared 5 bases from V and 9 bases from J, leaving 8 bases between. Per germline, CDR1 MDHEN and CDR2 SYDVKM. This CDR3 comprises 11 residues. In TCRdb, the RACE reads were re-called with MiXCR into one record per CDR3 protein. This sample has tens of thousands of distinct CDR3 sequences, with 9.5% to 10% found just once. The gene calls are TRBV28 and TRBJ1-5; unclear D gene. This receptor was obtained from a man aged 40-50 years with alopecia areata. Some clones in this sample may be carry-over from other donors' samples. The sample was whole blood, taken in connection with sensitization to the hapten diphenylcyclopropenone (DPC). The CDR3 region has the DNA TGTGCCAGCAGTCGCCTTGGGCCCCAGCATTTT. Its translation is CASSRLGPQHF.